This entry concerns a single T cell receptor (beta chain). Its target is not known. The sample is drawn from a study of brain T cells in children with intractable seizures. Study-level points and caveats: Absence of clones before surgery may stem from lower sequencing depth.

The time point was: blood from clinic visit 5 months post-surgery; TSC patient then seizure free. Surgery cases with the highest brain T cell transcript signatures were chosen for sequencing. Germline V lookup: CDR1 GTSNPN, CDR2 SVGIG (reference sequence). V dropped 1 base and J dropped 0 bases, with 0 bases sitting between them. This CDR3 is 12 amino acids long. Clones were sequenced by immunoSEQ multiplex PCR, and TCRdb holds only the in-frame ones, with some missing. The sample has 300,000 to 400,000 clones; nearly 95% are singletons. The V and J genes are TRBV30 and TRBJ1-4, with unresolved D. The sequence was collected from a boy in the first two years of life with tuberous sclerosis and intractable seizures. The sample consisted of peripheral blood, taken 4 to 5 months after surgery. The DNA for the CDR3 is TGTGCCTGGAGTGCAACTAATGAAAAACTGTTTTTT. Translation gives CAWSATNEKLFF.